One and the same sample provided the 12 T cell receptor beta chains below, sequenced in a study of low-dose radiotherapy and immunotherapy resistance in tumors. Priming of first-strand cDNA relied on TRAV- and TRBV-specific primers (covering alpha and beta chains). TCR amplification used 20 to 25 PCR cycles, a constant-region primer and a V-primer adapter. TCRdb itself ran the reads through MiXCR, one entry per CDR3 protein. The sample yields tens of thousands of distinct CDR3 sequences, more than 20% seen once. Indicated time point: after trial treatment. This sample's treatment: LDRT plus nivolumab, ipilimumab, low-dose cyclophosphamide and aspirin (RACIN trial). Sequenced material: PBMCs, taken after low-dose radiotherapy plus immunotherapy. These receptor sequences come from a female donor with ovarian cancer.

This clonotype was recorded at least ten times. V is TRBV6-2 or TRBV6-3 and J is TRBJ1-2; 8 nucleotides agree with TRBD1. The germline CDR1 and CDR2 sequences are MNHEY and SVGEGT. V shed 2 bases, J shed 2 bases, and the junction held 10 bases outside the gene matches. The CDR3 is made up of 17 amino acids. DNA for the CDR3: TGTGCCAGCAGTTACCCCAGGACAGGGCGAAGCAACTATGGCTACACCTTC. Translation: CASSYPRTGRSNYGYTF.

The rearrangement uses TRBV20-1 and TRBJ2-2; D unresolved. Trimming took 3 bases from V and 8 from J, leaving 16 bases between them. The CDR3 totals 14 residues. The germline V gene encodes CDR1 DFQATT and CDR2 SNEGSKA (reference sequence). CDR3 loop: CSARPTGVLGELFF. The CDR3 nucleotides are TGCAGTGCTAGGCCCACCGGAGTTCTTGGGGAGCTGTTTTTT.

This clonotype was recorded many times. Germline and junction disagree at one end, which may indicate a read error. The DNA of the CDR3 is TGTGCCAGCAGTCACTCCTACGAGCAGTACTTC. Protein product: CASSHSYEQYF. V usage is TRBV6-2 or TRBV6-3 and J usage is TRBJ2-7; D uncertain. This CDR3 contains 11 residues. CDR1 and CDR2 from the germline V gene are MNHEY and SVGEGT.

This clonotype was seen ten or more times. This chain connects TRBV7-2 to TRBJ1-6; D gene ambiguous. This CDR3 spans 14 amino acids. V lost 3 bases and J lost 0, with 3 bases in between. The V gene's germline CDR1 is SGHTA and CDR2 FQGNSA. The CDR3 DNA reads TGTGCCAGCAGCTTGAGCTCCTATAATTCACCCCTCCACTTT. This sequence encodes CASSLSSYNSPLHF.

This clonotype has a count of ten or more. V and J are TRBV11-3 and TRBJ2-7; the D gene could be TRBD1 or TRBD2 (6 bases each). CDR3 length equals 15 residues. The V and J ends lost 0 bases and 3 bases respectively, with 12 bases between them. Germline CDR1 and CDR2: SGHNT and YENEEA. This CDR3 reads CASSLEGGGGYEQYF. In DNA form, the CDR3 reads TGTGCCAGCAGCTTAGAAGGCGGAGGGGGCTACGAGCAGTACTTC.

Ten or more counts support this clonotype. The chain combines TRBV4-1 with TRBJ1-4; perhaps TRBD1 as D (5 bases). The CDR3 contains 19 residues. The ends were cut back, 1 base at V and 0 bases at J, with 18 bases in the middle. Per germline, CDR1 MGHRA and CDR2 YSYEKL. The CDR3 region is CASSQGGASIQATNEKLFF. The CDR3 DNA reads as TGCGCCAGCAGCCAAGGTGGGGCATCCATCCAGGCAACTAATGAAAAACTGTTTTTT.

This clonotype was seen at least ten times. V is TRBV28 and J is TRBJ1-5; D gene unclear. The germline V and J ends were trimmed by 3 bases and 0 bases, with 12 bases remaining between them. Looked up from germline, CDR1 is MDHEN and CDR2 is SYDVKM. The CDR3 length is 16 residues. As DNA, the CDR3 is TGTGCCAGCAGTTTCCCGGCAGTCCCTAGCAATCAGCCCCAGCATTTT. It translates to CASSFPAVPSNQPQHF.

This clonotype was detected ten times or more. The chain links TRBV6-2 or TRBV6-3 to TRBJ2-7; 7 bases match TRBD1. CDR1 MNHEY and CDR2 SVGEGT come from the germline V gene. Trimming cost V 4 bases and J 5 bases; bases outside gene matches: 11. This CDR3 spans 15 amino acids. Here the CDR3 DNA reads TGTGCCAGCAGTTCCCCGGGACAGCCGAGGAACGAGCAGTACTTC. Its translation: CASSSPGQPRNEQYF.

This clonotype was seen at least ten times. The V and J genes are TRBV5-1 and TRBJ1-2; the match to TRBD1 covers 8 bases. V dropped 2 bases and J dropped 6; count of bases not matched to a gene: 21. Germline V gene lookup returns CDR1 SGHRS and CDR2 YFSETQ. This CDR3 comprises 19 residues. CDR3 sequence: CASSLLSGTGTNLVHGYTF. CDR3 in DNA: TGCGCCAGCAGCTTACTATCCGGGACAGGTACCAATCTCGTACATGGCTACACCTTC.

The CDR3 loop reads CASSPGQGSTLHF. DNA for the CDR3: TGTGCCAGCTCACCGGGACAGGGATCAACCCTCCACTTT. The chain employs TRBV18 and TRBJ1-6, with 9 bases fitting TRBD1. V shed 3 bases, J shed 14 bases, and the junction held 5 bases outside the gene matches. This CDR3 spans 13 amino acids. Germline V gives CDR1 KGHSH, CDR2 LQKENI.

This clonotype was seen repeatedly, ten times or more. This chain connects TRBV29-1 to TRBJ2-3; D is unresolved. Looked up from germline, CDR1 is SQVTM and CDR2 is ANQGSEA. V was cut by 6 bases and J by 2 bases, with 3 bases left in between. The length of the CDR3 is 10 residues. DNA for the CDR3: TGCAGCGTCGTCACAGATACGCAGTATTTT. This gives the protein CSVVTDTQYF.

This clonotype was observed at least ten times. The CDR3 loop is CARRRKTGVGQGVSTEAFF. The CDR3 nucleotides are TGCGCCAGGCGGAGAAAAACAGGGGTTGGGCAGGGTGTGAGCACTGAAGCTTTCTTT. The J gene is TRBJ1-1, the V gene TRBV23-1, with 7 positions matching TRBD1. TRBV23-1 belongs to the ORF category, with a function that is uncertain. CDR3 length: 19 amino acids. The V gene end was trimmed by 9 bases and the J gene end by 4 bases; junction bases not matched to a gene: 26.